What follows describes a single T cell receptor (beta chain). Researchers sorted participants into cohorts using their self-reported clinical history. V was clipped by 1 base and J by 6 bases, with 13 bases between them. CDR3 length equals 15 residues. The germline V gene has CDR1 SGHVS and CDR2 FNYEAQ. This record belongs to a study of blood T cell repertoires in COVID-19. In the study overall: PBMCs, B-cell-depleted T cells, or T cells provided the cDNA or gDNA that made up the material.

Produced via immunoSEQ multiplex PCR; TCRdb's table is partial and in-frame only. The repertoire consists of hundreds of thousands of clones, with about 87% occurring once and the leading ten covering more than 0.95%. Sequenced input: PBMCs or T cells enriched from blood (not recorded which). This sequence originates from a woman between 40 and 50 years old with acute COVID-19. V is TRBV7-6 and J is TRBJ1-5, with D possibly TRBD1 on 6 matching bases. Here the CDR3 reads CASSLGAGEGQPQHF. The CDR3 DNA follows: TGTGCCAGCAGCTTAGGGGCAGGGGAGGGTCAGCCCCAGCATTTT.